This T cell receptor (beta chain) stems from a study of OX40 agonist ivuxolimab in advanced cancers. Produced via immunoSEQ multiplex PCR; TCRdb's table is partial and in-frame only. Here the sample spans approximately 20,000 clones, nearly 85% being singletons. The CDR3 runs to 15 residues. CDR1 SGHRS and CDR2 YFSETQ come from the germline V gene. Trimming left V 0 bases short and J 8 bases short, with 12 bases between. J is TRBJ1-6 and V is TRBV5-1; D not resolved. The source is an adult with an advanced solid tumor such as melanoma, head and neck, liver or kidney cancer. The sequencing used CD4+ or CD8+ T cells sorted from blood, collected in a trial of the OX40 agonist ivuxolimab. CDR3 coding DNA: TGCGCCAGCAGCTTGGCCACGGCGGGGTATTCACCCCTCCACTTT. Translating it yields CASSLATAGYSPLHF. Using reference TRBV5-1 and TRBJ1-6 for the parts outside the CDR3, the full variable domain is KAGVTQTPRYLIKTRGQQVTLSCSPISGHRSVSWYQQTPGQGLQFLFEYFSETQRNKGNFPGRFSGRQFSNSRSEMNVSTLELGDSALYLCASSLATAGYSPLHFGNGTRLTVT.